One sample yielded the 25 T cell receptor beta chains listed below, sequenced in a study of blood T cell repertoires in COVID-19. TCRdb's copy holds only in-frame clones and misses some; the assay was immunoSEQ multiplex PCR. The table records 250,000 to 400,000 clones, about nine tenths of them present only once. Material for sequencing was PBMCs or T cells enriched from blood (not recorded which). Receptors originate from a man aged 55 to 69 who had recovered from COVID-19.

CDR3 amino acids: CASSLHTTVREQFF. DNA of the CDR3: TGTGCCAGCAGTTTACATACCACAGTTCGTGAGCAGTTCTTC. The chain recombines TRBV28 with TRBJ2-1, with unresolved D. V dropped 2 bases and J dropped 9 bases, with 14 bases sitting between them. This CDR3 has 14 amino acids. Germline V gene data show CDR1 as MDHEN and CDR2 as SYDVKM.

V usage is TRBV6-5 and J usage is TRBJ2-7; 9 nucleotides agree with TRBD1. V shed 3 bases, J shed 5 bases, and the junction held 5 bases outside the gene matches. The germline V gene encodes CDR1 MNHEY and CDR2 SVGAGI. This CDR3 is built from 14 residues. The CDR3 sequence is CASSYPGQGNEQYF. DNA for the CDR3: TGTGCCAGCAGTTATCCGGGACAGGGAAACGAGCAGTACTTC.

The chain has TRBV5-4 and TRBJ1-1; a possible D gene is TRBD1 (5 bases). Deletions cut 6 bases from V and 5 bases from J, with 17 bases between. The CDR3 consists of 14 residues. CDR1 is SGHNT, CDR2 YYREEE, per germline (reference sequence). The CDR3 coding sequence is TGTGCCAGCACCCGAAGAGGGGAGGGGACTGAAGCTTTCTTT. Its protein is CASTRRGEGTEAFF.

V gene TRBV28 combines with J gene TRBJ1-1; 8 bases align to TRBD1. The CDR3 consists of 14 residues. Losses at the gene ends were 2 bases for V and 1 base for J; bases not matched to a gene: 0. Germline CDR1 and CDR2: MDHEN and SYDVKM. Written as DNA, the CDR3 is TGTGCCAGCAGTTTACAGGGGGCGAACACTGAAGCTTTCTTT. The encoded protein is CASSLQGANTEAFF.

J is TRBJ2-2 and V is TRBV19, with D possibly being TRBD1 (6 bases). Trimming took 5 bases from V and 4 from J, leaving 14 bases between them. The germline V gene encodes CDR1 LNHDA and CDR2 SQIVND (reference sequence). The CDR3 has 15 amino acids. The CDR3 DNA sequence: TGTGCCAGTAGTGTAGTACAGGGCATCACCGGGGAGCTGTTTTTT. Its protein is CASSVVQGITGELFF.

The genes are TRBV6-1 and TRBJ1-4; D remains unclear. Germline V gene lookup returns CDR1 MNHNS and CDR2 SASEGT. The CDR3 sequence is 15 residues long. The V end was cut by 3 bases, the J end by 8 bases, with 16 bases between. CDR3 amino acids: CASSEYSTSREKLFF. The CDR3 DNA follows: TGTGCCAGCAGTGAGTATTCGACTTCGCGAGAAAAACTGTTTTTT.

CDR3: CATRSSGRTDTQYF. Written as DNA, the CDR3 is TGTGCCACCAGGTCTAGCGGGAGGACAGATACGCAGTATTTT. J is TRBJ2-3 and V is TRBV24-1; 11 bases match TRBD2. The ends lost 7 bases at V and 3 bases at J; junction bases unmatched: 2. The V gene's germline CDR1 is KGHDR and CDR2 SFDVKD. This CDR3 spans 14 amino acids.

This clone was detected once. This chain links TRBV7-2 with TRBJ1-1; 8 bases are a match to TRBD1. There are 15 residues in the CDR3. The V gene end was trimmed by 3 bases and the J gene end by 6 bases; junction bases not matched to a gene: 9. Germline assignment: CDR1 SGHTA and CDR2 FQGNSA. The CDR3 DNA reads TGTGCCAGCAGCTTTAACAGGGGGAGTACCTCTGAAGCTTTCTTT. Translating it yields CASSFNRGSTSEAFF.

The chain has TRBV3-1 (or the pseudogene TRBV3-2) and TRBJ2-7; TRBD1 might be the D (6 bases). The CDR3 has 16 residues. Trimming took 1 base from V and 0 from J, leaving 13 bases between them. Germline loops: CDR1 LGHDT, CDR2 YNNKEL (reference sequence). The chain's CDR3 is CASSQGWGLSSYEQYF. The CDR3 DNA follows: TGTGCCAGCAGCCAAGGTTGGGGGCTTAGCTCCTACGAGCAGTACTTC.

The chain has TRBV5-4 and TRBJ2-3; D is perhaps TRBD2 (5 bases). V was clipped by 6 bases and J by 4 bases, with 15 bases between them. CDR3 size: 14 residues. The V gene's germline CDR1 is SGHNT and CDR2 YYREEE (reference sequence). The CDR3 nucleotides are TGTGCCAGCACCGTGTTAGCGTCGCCAGATACGCAGTATTTT. Its translation is CASTVLASPDTQYF.

J is TRBJ1-5 and V is TRBV2; perhaps TRBD1 as D (6 bases). This CDR3 has 13 residues. Germline V gene lookup returns CDR1 SNHLY and CDR2 FYNNEI. V was trimmed by 7 bases and J by 7 bases, leaving 14 bases between them. CDR3 DNA: TGTGCCAGCAACTCTGGACAGTCCCAGCCCCAGCATTTT. Protein sequence: CASNSGQSQPQHF.

With respect to this clone: Other nucleotide sequences from this sample produce the same CDR3. The CDR3 DNA follows: TGTGCCAGCTCACCGACAGGGGGCGCCAATGAAAAACTGTTTTTT. It codes for CASSPTGGANEKLFF. V usage is TRBV18 and J usage is TRBJ1-4; 10 nucleotides line up with TRBD1. Per the germline V gene, CDR1 is KGHSH and CDR2 is LQKENI. Trimming cost V 3 bases and J 5 bases; bases outside gene matches: 3. This CDR3 spans 15 amino acids.

This rearrangement joins TRBV24-1 to TRBJ2-3; 10 nucleotides match TRBD1. This CDR3 is 14 amino acids long. Germline V lookup: CDR1 KGHDR, CDR2 SFDVKD. The trim removed 7 bases at V and 3 bases at J, leaving 3 bases unmatched. This CDR3 reads CATSRTGGTDTQYF. The DNA of the CDR3 is TGTGCCACCAGCCGGACAGGGGGGACAGATACGCAGTATTTT.

The chain has TRBV5-6 and TRBJ2-5; TRBD2 matches 11 bases. The V and J ends lost 4 bases and 5 bases, in that order; junction bases with no gene match: 7. CDR3 length: 15 residues. Germline loops: CDR1 SGHDT, CDR2 YYEEEE. Written as DNA, the CDR3 is TGTGCCAGCAGCCGTACTAGCGGGAGTGGTGAGACCCAGTACTTC. Its translation: CASSRTSGSGETQYF.

Comments on this clone: Other DNA sequences in the same sample also yield this CDR3. The genes are TRBV28 and TRBJ1-4; D not certain. In germline, CDR1 is MDHEN, CDR2 SYDVKM. The CDR3 covers 13 residues. V was shortened by 8 bases and J by 2 bases, with 9 bases between the two germline ends. DNA for the CDR3: TGTGCCAGCCGGCGAGGGACTAATGAAAAACTGTTTTTT. The encoded protein is CASRRGTNEKLFF.

The J gene is TRBJ2-1, the V gene TRBV18, with D perhaps matching TRBD1 (6 bases). The CDR3 contains 15 residues. CDR1 and CDR2 from the germline V gene are KGHSH and LQKENI. Trimming stripped 3 bases from V and 6 bases from J, with 15 bases between. CDR3 DNA sequence: TGTGCCAGCTCACCGGACAGCGGAAAACCCAATGAGCAGTTCTTC. Protein product: CASSPDSGKPNEQFF.

This chain's CDR3 is CASSQGQLINQPQHF. CDR3 sequence (DNA): TGTGCCAGCAGCCAGGGACAGTTAATCAATCAGCCCCAGCATTTT. V usage is TRBV3-1 (or the pseudogene TRBV3-2) and J usage is TRBJ1-5, with 7 bases that match TRBD1. The germline V gene encodes CDR1 LGHDT and CDR2 YNNKEL (reference sequence). The CDR3 runs to 15 residues. V lost 3 bases and J lost 3; bases outside the gene matches: 5.

The V gene is TRBV10-2, the J gene TRBJ2-6, with 11 bases matching TRBD2. J gave up 1 base and V 11 bases, and 10 bases lay outside the gene matches. Germline assignment: CDR1 WSHSY and CDR2 SAAADI. CDR3 length: 17 residues. The CDR3 reads CAVGLAGITSGANVLTF. The CDR3 bases are TGCGCCGTCGGACTAGCGGGTATAACGTCTGGGGCCAACGTCCTGACTTTC.

The CDR3 coding sequence is TGCAGCGTTGAGCTAACTAGCACAGATACGCAGTATTTT. Its translation is CSVELTSTDTQYF. The rearrangement links TRBV29-1 to TRBJ2-3; D remains ambiguous. V was trimmed by 3 bases and J by 0 bases, leaving 7 bases between them. The CDR3 length is 13 residues. The germline V gene encodes CDR1 SQVTM and CDR2 ANQGSEA.

DNA for the CDR3: TGTGCCAGCAGCGCCCGGACAGGGGGGTTCTATGGCTACACCTTC. It specifies CASSARTGGFYGYTF. The V and J genes are TRBV5-4 and TRBJ1-2; TRBD1 matches 10 bases. J gave up 4 bases and V 4 bases, and 7 bases lay outside the gene matches. Germline V gives CDR1 SGHNT, CDR2 YYREEE (reference sequence). There are 15 residues in the CDR3.

The chain joins TRBV6-5 to TRBJ2-7; 9 bases agree with TRBD1. With 6 bases clipped from V and 0 bases from J, the junction kept 3 bases outside the gene matches. Germline CDR1 reads MNHEY; CDR2 reads SVGAGI. This CDR3 contains 14 residues. The DNA for the CDR3 is TGTGCCAGCAGGACAGGGGGAAGCTCCTACGAGCAGTACTTC. It codes for CASRTGGSSYEQYF.

This chain joins TRBV5-1 and TRBJ1-1; 7 bases line up with TRBD1. Germline lookup yields CDR1 SGHRS and CDR2 YFSETQ. CDR3 length equals 14 residues. V was clipped by 0 bases and J by 6 bases; unmatched bases: 5. The CDR3 reads CASSLAQGGAEAFF. The CDR3 DNA reads as TGCGCCAGCAGCTTGGCCCAGGGGGGCGCTGAAGCTTTCTTT.

The count of this clone is one. The CDR3 here is CASSIGRGTSFLSSYNEQFF. In DNA form, the CDR3 reads TGTGCCAGCAGTATTGGCCGCGGGACTAGCTTCCTGAGCTCCTACAATGAGCAGTTCTTC. This chain links TRBV27 with TRBJ2-1; TRBD2 matches at 9 bases. Germline CDR1 is MNHEY and CDR2 is SMNVEV (reference sequence). Trimming at V came to 5 bases and at J to 0 bases, leaving 17 bases not matched to a gene. The CDR3 spans 20 residues.

The chain's CDR3 is CASSLRLSYEQYF. The CDR3 DNA is TGCGCCAGCAGCCTCCGCCTATCCTACGAGCAGTACTTC. This chain joins TRBV4-1 and TRBJ2-7; D remains unclear. CDR1 and CDR2 (germline): MGHRA, YSYEKL. Trimming took 4 bases from V and 1 from J, leaving 8 bases between them. The CDR3 covers 13 residues.

J is TRBJ2-7 and V is TRBV18, with D perhaps TRBD1 (6 bases). Germline CDR1 and CDR2: KGHSH and LQKENI. V lost 2 bases to trimming and J lost 2 bases, with 10 bases between them. The CDR3 has 14 residues. The CDR3 region is CASSPTGDTYEQYF. DNA of the CDR3: TGTGCCAGCTCACCAACTGGGGACACCTACGAGCAGTACTTC. The whole variable domain, filled in from reference TRBV18 and TRBJ2-7, reads NAGVMQNPRHLVRRRGQEARLRCSPMKGHSHVYWYRQLPEEGLKFMVYLQKENIIDESGMPKERFSAEFPKEGPSILRIQQVVRGDSAAYFCASSPTGDTYEQYFGPGTRLTVT.